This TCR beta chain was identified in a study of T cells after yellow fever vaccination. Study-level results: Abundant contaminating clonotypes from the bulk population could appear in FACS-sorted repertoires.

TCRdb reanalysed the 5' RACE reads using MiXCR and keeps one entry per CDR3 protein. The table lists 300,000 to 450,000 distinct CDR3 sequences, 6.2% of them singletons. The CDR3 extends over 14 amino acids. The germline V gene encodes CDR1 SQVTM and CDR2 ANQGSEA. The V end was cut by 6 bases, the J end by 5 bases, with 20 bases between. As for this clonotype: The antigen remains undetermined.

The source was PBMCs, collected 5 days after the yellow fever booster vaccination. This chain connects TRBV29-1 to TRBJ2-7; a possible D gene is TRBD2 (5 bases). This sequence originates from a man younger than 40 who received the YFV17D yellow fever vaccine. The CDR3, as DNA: TGCAGCGTGGCGGGTGATCGCGAGTTGGACGAGCAGTACTTC. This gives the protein CSVAGDRELDEQYF.